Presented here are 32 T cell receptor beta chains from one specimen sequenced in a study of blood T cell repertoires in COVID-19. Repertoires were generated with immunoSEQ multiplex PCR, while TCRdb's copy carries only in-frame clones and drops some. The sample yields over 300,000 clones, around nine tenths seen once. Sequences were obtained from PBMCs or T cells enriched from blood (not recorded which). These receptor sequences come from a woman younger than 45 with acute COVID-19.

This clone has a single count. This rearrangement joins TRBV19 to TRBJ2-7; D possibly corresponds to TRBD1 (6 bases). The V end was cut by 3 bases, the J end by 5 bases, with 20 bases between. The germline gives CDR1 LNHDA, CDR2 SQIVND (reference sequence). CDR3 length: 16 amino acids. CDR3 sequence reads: CASSMARQGSTNEQYF. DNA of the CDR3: TGTGCCAGTAGTATGGCCCGCCAGGGGTCGACGAACGAGCAGTACTTC.

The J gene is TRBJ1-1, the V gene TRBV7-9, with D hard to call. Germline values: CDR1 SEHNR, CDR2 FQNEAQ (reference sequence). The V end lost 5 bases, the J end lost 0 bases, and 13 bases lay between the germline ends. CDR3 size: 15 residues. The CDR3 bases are TGTGCCAGCAGCCATCAGTGGGGAGTGAACACTGAAGCTTTCTTT. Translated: CASSHQWGVNTEAFF.

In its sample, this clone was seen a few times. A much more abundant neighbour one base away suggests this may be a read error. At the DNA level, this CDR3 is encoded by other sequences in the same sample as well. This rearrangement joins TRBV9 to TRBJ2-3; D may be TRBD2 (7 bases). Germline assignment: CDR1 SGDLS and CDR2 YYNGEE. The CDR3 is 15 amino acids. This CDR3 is CPSRGGGASTDTQYF. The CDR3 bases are TGTCCCAGCCGGGGAGGGGGGGCTAGCACAGATACGCAGTATTTT.

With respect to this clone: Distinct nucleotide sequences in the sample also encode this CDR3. CDR3 in DNA: TGTGCCAGCTCACTCGACAGACACACTGAAGCTTTCTTT. Translation: CASSLDRHTEAFF. V usage is TRBV18 and J usage is TRBJ1-1, with a tentative D call TRBD1 (5 bases). Trimming pared 4 bases from V and 3 bases from J, leaving 9 bases between. Germline V gene sequence: CDR1 KGHSH, CDR2 LQKENI. There are 13 residues in the CDR3.

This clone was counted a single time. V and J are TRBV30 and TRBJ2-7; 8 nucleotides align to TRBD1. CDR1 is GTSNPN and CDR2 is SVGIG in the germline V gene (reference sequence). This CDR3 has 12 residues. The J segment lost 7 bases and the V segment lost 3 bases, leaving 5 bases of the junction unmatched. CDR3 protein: CAWSVTGGEQYF. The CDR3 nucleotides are TGTGCCTGGAGCGTAACAGGGGGAGAGCAGTACTTC.

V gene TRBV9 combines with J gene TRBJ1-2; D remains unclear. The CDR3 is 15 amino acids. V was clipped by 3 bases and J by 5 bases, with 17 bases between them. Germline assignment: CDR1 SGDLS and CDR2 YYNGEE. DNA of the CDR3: TGTGCCAGCAGCGAAGCACCGGGGTTAGGATATGGCTACACCTTC. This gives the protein CASSEAPGLGYGYTF.

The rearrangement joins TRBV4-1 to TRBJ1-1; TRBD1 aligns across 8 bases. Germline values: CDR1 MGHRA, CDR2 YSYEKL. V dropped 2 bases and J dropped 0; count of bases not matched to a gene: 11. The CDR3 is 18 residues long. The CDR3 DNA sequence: TGCGCCAGCAGCCAACTATACCCAGGACAGGGTATGAACACTGAAGCTTTCTTT. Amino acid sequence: CASSQLYPGQGMNTEAFF.

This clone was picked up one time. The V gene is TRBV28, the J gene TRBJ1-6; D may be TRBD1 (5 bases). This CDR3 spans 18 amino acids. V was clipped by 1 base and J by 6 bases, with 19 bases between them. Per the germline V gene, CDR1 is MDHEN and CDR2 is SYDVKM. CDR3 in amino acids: CASSLSTIGRGSNSPLHF. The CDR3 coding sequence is TGTGCCAGCAGTTTATCCACAATCGGGAGGGGTTCTAATTCACCCCTCCACTTT.

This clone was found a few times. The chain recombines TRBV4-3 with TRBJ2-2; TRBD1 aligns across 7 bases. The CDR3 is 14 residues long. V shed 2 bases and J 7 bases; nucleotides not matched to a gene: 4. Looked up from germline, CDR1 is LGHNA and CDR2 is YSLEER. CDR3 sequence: CASSQLQGFGELFF. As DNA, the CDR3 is TGCGCCAGCAGCCAACTACAGGGGTTCGGGGAGCTGTTTTTT.

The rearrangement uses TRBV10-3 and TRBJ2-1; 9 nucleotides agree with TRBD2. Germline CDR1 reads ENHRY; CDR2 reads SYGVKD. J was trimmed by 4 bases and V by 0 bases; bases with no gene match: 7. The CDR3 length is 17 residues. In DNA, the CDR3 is TGTGCCATCAGTGAGTCTTCGTTAGCGGGGGTTTACAATGAGCAGTTCTTC. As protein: CAISESSLAGVYNEQFF.

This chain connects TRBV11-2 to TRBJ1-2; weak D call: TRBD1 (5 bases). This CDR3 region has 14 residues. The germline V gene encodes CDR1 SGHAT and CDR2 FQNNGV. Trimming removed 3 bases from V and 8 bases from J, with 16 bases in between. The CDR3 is CASSFLIGGWGYTF. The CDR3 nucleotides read TGTGCCAGCAGCTTCCTAATCGGGGGTTGGGGCTACACCTTC.

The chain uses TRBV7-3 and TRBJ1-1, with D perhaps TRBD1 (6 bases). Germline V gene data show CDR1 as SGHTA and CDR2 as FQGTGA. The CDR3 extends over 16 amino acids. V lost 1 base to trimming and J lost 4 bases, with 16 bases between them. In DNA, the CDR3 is TGTGCCAGCAGCTTAAACGCCGCAGGGGCATCCACTGAAGCTTTCTTT. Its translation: CASSLNAAGASTEAFF.

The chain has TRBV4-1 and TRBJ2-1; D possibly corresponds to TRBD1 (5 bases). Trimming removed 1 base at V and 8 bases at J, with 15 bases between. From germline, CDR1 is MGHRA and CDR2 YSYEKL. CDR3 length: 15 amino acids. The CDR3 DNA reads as TGCGCCAGCAGCCAAGTGGGTCGCAGGGTGCATGAGCAGTTCTTC. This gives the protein CASSQVGRRVHEQFF.

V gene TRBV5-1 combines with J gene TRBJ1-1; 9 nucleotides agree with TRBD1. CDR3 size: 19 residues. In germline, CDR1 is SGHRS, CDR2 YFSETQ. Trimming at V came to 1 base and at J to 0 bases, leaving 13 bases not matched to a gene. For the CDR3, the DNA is TGCGCCAGCAGCTTGTATGGGACAGGGAGAGTGGGTATGAACACTGAAGCTTTCTTT. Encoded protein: CASSLYGTGRVGMNTEAFF.

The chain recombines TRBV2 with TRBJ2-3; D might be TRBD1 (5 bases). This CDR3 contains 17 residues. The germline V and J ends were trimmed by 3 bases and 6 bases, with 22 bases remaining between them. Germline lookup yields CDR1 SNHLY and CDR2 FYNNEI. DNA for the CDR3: TGTGCCAGCAGTGATTTTTCGCAGGGCGAGGCCGGGGATACGCAGTATTTT. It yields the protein CASSDFSQGEAGDTQYF.

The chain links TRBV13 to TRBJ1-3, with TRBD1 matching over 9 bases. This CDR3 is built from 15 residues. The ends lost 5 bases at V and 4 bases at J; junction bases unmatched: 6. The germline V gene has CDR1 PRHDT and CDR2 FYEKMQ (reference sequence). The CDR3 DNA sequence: TGTGCCAGCAGCCCCGGACAGGGGATCGGAAACACCATATATTTT. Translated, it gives CASSPGQGIGNTIYF. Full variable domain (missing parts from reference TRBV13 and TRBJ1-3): AAGVIQSPRHLIKEKRETATLKCYPIPRHDTVYWYQQGPGQDPQFLISFYEKMQSDKGSIPDRFSAQQFSDYHSELNMSSLELGDSALYFCASSPGQGIGNTIYFGEGSWLTVV.

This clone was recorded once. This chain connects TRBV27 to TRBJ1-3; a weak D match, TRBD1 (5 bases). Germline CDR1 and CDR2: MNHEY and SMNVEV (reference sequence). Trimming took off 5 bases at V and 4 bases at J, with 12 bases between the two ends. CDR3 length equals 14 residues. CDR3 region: CASSTSGRGNTIYF. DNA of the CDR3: TGTGCCAGCAGTACCTCAGGGCGAGGAAACACCATATATTTT.

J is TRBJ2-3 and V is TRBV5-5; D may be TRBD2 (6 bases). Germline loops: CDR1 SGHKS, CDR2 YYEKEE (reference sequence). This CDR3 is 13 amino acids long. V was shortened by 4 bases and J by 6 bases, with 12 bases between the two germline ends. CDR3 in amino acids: CASSLGGVDTQYF. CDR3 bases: TGTGCCAGCAGCCTCGGGGGAGTGGATACGCAGTATTTT. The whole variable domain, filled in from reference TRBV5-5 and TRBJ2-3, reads DAGVTQSPTHLIKTRGQQVTLRCSPISGHKSVSWYQQVLGQGPQFIFQYYEKEERGRGNFPDRFSARQFPNYSSELNVNALLLGDSALYLCASSLGGVDTQYFGPGTRLTVL.

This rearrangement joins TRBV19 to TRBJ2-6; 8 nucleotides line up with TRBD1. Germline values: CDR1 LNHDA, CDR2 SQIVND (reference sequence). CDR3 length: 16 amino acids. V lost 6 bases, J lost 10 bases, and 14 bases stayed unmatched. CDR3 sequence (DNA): TGTGCCAGTAGCTTAGAAGGAGGACAGGGTGTTAACGTCCTGACTTTC. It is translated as CASSLEGGQGVNVLTF.

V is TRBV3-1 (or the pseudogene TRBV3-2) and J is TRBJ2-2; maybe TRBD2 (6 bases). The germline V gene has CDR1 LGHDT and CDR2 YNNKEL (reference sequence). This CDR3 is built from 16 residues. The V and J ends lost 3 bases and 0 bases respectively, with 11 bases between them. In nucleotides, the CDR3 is TGTGCCAGCAGCCAGGCGGGGCCGTCGAACACCGGGGAGCTGTTTTTT. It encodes CASSQAGPSNTGELFF.

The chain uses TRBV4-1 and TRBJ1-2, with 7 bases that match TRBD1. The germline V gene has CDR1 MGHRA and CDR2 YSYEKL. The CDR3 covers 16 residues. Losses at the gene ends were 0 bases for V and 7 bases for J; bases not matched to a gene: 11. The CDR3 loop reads CASSQDRRQGRSGYTF. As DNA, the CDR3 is TGCGCCAGCAGCCAAGATAGGAGACAGGGACGTAGTGGCTACACCTTC.

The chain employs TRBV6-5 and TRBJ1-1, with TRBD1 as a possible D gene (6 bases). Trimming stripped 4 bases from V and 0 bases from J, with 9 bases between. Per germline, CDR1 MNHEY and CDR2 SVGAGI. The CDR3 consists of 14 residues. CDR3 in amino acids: CASSSGQLNTEAFF. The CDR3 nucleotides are TGTGCCAGCAGTTCCGGACAGCTGAACACTGAAGCTTTCTTT.

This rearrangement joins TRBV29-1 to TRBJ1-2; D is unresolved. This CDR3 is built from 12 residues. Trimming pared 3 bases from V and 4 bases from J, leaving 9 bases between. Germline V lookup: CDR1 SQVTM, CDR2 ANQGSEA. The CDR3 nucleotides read TGCAGCGTTGAGGGCAGCCCCTATGGCTACACCTTC. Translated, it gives CSVEGSPYGYTF.

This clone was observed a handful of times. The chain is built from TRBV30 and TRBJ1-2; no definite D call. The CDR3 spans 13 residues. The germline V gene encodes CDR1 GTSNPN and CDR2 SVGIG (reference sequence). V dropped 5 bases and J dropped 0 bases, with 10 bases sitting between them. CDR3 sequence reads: CAWASGSNYGYTF. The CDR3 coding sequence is TGTGCCTGGGCTAGTGGGTCTAACTATGGCTACACCTTC.

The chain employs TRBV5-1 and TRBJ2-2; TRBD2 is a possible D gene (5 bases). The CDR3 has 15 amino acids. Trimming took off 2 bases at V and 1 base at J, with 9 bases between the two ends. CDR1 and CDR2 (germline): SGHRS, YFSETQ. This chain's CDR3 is CASSFGELNTGELFF. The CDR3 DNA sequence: TGCGCCAGCAGCTTCGGGGAGTTGAACACCGGGGAGCTGTTTTTT.

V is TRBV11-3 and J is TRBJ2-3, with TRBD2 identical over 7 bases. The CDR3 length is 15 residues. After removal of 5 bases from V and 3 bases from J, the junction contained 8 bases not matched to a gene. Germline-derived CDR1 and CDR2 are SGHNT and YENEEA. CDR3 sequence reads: CASSPWGGDTDTQYF. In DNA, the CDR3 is TGTGCCAGCAGCCCTTGGGGGGGGGATACAGATACGCAGTATTTT.

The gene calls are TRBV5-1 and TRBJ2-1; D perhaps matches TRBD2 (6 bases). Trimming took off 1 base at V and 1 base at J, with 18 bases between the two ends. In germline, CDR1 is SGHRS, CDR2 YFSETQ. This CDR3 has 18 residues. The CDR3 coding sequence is TGCGCCAGCAGCTTGTGGGGCGGGGCCCGTATTTCCTACAATGAGCAGTTCTTC. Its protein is CASSLWGGARISYNEQFF.

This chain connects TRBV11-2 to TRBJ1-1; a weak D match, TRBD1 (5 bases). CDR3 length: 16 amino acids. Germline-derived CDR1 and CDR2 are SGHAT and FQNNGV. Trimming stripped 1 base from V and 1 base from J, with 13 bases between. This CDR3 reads CASSLGGRGTNTEAFF. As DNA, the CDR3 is TGTGCCAGCAGCTTAGGTGGAAGGGGAACGAACACTGAAGCTTTCTTT.

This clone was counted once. Here the CDR3 DNA reads TGCGCCAGCAGCTTGCGGACAGGGGCCGATGAGCAGTTCTTC. Translation: CASSLRTGADEQFF. The rearrangement joins TRBV5-1 to TRBJ2-1, with 9 bases aligning to TRBD1. Germline assignment: CDR1 SGHRS and CDR2 YFSETQ. Unmatched junction bases numbered 4, after V lost 1 base and J lost 8 bases. The CDR3 extends over 14 amino acids.

The CDR3 region is CASSYSAGGSGNTIYF. DNA of the CDR3: TGTGCCAGCAGTTACTCTGCAGGGGGCTCTGGAAACACCATATATTTT. The chain combines TRBV6-5 with TRBJ1-3, with TRBD1 identical over 7 bases. This CDR3 is 16 amino acids long. Trimming removed 0 bases from V and 0 bases from J; junction bases left unmatched: 2. Germline values: CDR1 MNHEY, CDR2 SVGAGI.

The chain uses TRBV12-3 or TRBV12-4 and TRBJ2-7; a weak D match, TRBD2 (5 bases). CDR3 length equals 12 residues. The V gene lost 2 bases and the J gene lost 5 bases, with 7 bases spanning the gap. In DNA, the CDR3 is TGTGCCAGCAGTTTACGGGGTCACGAGCAGTACTTC. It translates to CASSLRGHEQYF.

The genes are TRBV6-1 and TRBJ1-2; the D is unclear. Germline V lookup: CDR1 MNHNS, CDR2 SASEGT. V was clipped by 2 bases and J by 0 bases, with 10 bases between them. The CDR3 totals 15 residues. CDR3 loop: CASSENWATNYGYTF. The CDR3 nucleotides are TGTGCCAGCAGTGAAAATTGGGCAACTAACTATGGCTACACCTTC.